These T cell receptor beta chains were read from a single sample in a study of vaccination effects on CD4 cells after COVID-19. Their cognate antigens are unknown. Produced via immunoSEQ multiplex PCR; TCRdb's table is partial and in-frame only. The table lists about 46,000 clones, over 60% of them singletons, with less than 15% in the top ten. The sequencing used CD4+ T cells from PBMCs cultured with HCoV-OC43 spike peptides, collected after COVID-19 vaccination. Receptors originate from a human donor who received a COVID-19 vaccine. The CDR3 runs from the conserved cysteine through the conserved F or W. D genes are given only for firm matches. The size entry is marked missing in some rows and otherwise reads once, few, many or a size class.

d_call j_call v_call clone_size cdr3_aa cdr3_nt
TRBD1 TRBJ2-7 TRBV27 NA CASSGTEFAKPEQYF TGTGCCAGCTCCGGGACAGAATTCGCCAAGCCCGAGCAGTACTTC
NA TRBJ1-2 TRBV5-1 NA CASSIRPRGTNYGYTF TGCGCCAGCAGCATCCGTCCAAGGGGAACTAACTATGGCTACACCTTC
NA TRBJ1-3 TRBV7-2 NA CASSAMTPGSGNTIYF TGTGCCAGCAGCGCGATGACGCCGGGGTCTGGAAACACCATATATTTT
NA TRBJ2-1 TRBV5-1 NA CASSFGGIYNEQFF TGCGCCAGCAGCTTCGGCGGGATCTACAATGAGCAGTTCTTC
NA TRBJ2-7 TRBV6-2/TRBV6-3 few CASSYQGREQYF TGTGCCAGCAGTTATCAGGGTCGCGAGCAGTACTTC
TRBD1 TRBJ2-7 TRBV10-3 once CAISSGLQGPGWYF TGTGCCATCAGCTCGGGTTTACAGGGGCCCGGCTGGTACTTC
TRBD1 TRBJ2-3 TRBV2 NA CASTGTGMDTQYF TGTGCCAGCACCGGGACAGGGATGGATACGCAGTATTTT
NA TRBJ1-2 TRBV7-9 NA CASSPQGYGYTF TGTGCCAGCAGCCCCCAGGGCTATGGCTACACCTTC
TRBD1 TRBJ2-7 TRBV10-3 NA CAISDPDRGSYEQYF TGTGCCATCAGTGATCCGGACAGGGGCTCCTACGAGCAGTACTTC
NA TRBJ1-3 TRBV4-2 once CASSQDVGSGDGNTIYF TGTGCCAGCAGCCAAGACGTGGGGTCAGGGGATGGAAACACCATATATTTT
NA TRBJ2-2 TRBV6-5 NA CASRGAVGTGELFF TGTGCCAGCAGGGGCGCCGTGGGCACCGGGGAGCTGTTTTTT
NA TRBJ2-7 TRBV5-3 NA CARSFTGPHEQYF TGTGCCAGAAGCTTCACAGGGCCCCACGAGCAGTACTTC
TRBD1 TRBJ1-2 TRBV6-5 NA CASTAQGHYGYTF TGTGCCAGCACTGCACAGGGGCACTATGGCTACACCTTC
NA TRBJ1-6 TRBV7-9 NA CASKPDSYNSPLHF TGTGCCAGCAAACCCGACAGTTATAATTCACCCCTCCACTTT
TRBD1 TRBJ1-6 TRBV7-9 NA CASSGGTGTGNSPLHF TGTGCCAGCAGCGGCGGGACAGGGACCGGTAATTCACCCCTCCACTTT
NA TRBJ1-1 TRBV6-5 NA CASSYDTMNTEAFF TGTGCCAGCAGTTACGACACGATGAACACTGAAGCTTTCTTT
NA TRBJ1-2 TRBV12-5 NA CASGLAPGHRVGGYTF TGTGCTAGTGGTTTGGCCCCGGGACATCGGGTGGGAGGCTACACCTTC
NA TRBJ2-5 TRBV6-1 NA CASSEQTQYF TGTGCCAGCAGTGAACAGACCCAGTACTTC
NA TRBJ2-7 TRBV7-9 few CASSLSYEQYF TGTGCCAGCAGCTTGTCCTACGAGCAGTACTTC
TRBD2 TRBJ2-3 TRBV19 NA CASSPRDIRLAGGPVDTQYF TGTGCCAGTAGTCCTCGAGACATACGACTAGCGGGAGGGCCGGTCGATACGCAGTATTTT
NA TRBJ1-5 TRBV6-1 NA CASSEIWGGQPQHF TGTGCCAGCAGTGAAATATGGGGCGGCCAGCCCCAGCATTTT
TRBD1 TRBJ1-2 TRBV6-1 few CASSEGTGVSEGYTF TGTGCCAGCAGTGAAGGTACAGGGGTCTCAGAAGGCTACACCTTC
NA TRBJ1-3 TRBV12-3/TRBV12-4 NA CASSVSGGNTIYF TGTGCCAGCAGTGTCAGCGGGGGAAACACCATATATTTT
NA TRBJ2-7 TRBV6-5 few CASSYGGTGSYEQYF TGTGCCAGCAGTTACGGTGGGACTGGCTCCTACGAGCAGTACTTC
NA TRBJ2-3 TRBV27 NA CASSLSQGADTQYF TGTGCCAGCAGTCTCTCACAGGGTGCGGATACGCAGTATTTT
NA TRBJ2-3 TRBV5-5 once CASSFSISTDTQYF TGTGCCAGCAGCTTCTCGATAAGCACAGATACGCAGTATTTT
NA TRBJ2-4 TRBV12-3/TRBV12-4 NA CASSVIAKNIQYF TGTGCCAGCAGCGTTATAGCCAAAAACATTCAGTACTTC
NA TRBJ1-2 TRBV5-1 NA CASSLDGLNYGYTF TGCGCCAGCAGCTTGGACGGTCTTAACTATGGCTACACCTTC
TRBD1 TRBJ1-4 TRBV7-9 NA CASSLAPGQPATNEKLFF TGTGCCAGCAGCTTAGCGCCGGGACAGCCTGCAACTAATGAAAAACTGTTTTTT
NA TRBJ1-2 TRBV24-1 once CATSDSGRNYGYTF TGTGCCACCAGTGATTCCGGACGGAACTATGGCTACACCTTC
NA TRBJ2-5 TRBV7-7 NA CASSLSPQETQYF TGTGCCAGCAGCTTATCACCCCAAGAGACCCAGTACTTC
TRBD1 TRBJ1-2 TRBV7-2 NA CASSWGQIYGYTF TGTGCCAGCAGCTGGGGACAGATCTATGGCTACACCTTC
NA TRBJ1-2 TRBV27 NA CASSPSDIRSNYGYTF TGTGCCAGCAGTCCGAGTGACATCCGTTCTAACTATGGCTACACCTTC
TRBD2 TRBJ2-3 TRBV15 NA CATSRDSRLAYRTDTQYF TGTGCCACCAGCAGAGATAGTAGACTAGCATATAGGACAGATACGCAGTATTTT
NA TRBJ2-2 TRBV18 few CASRQDTGELFF TGTGCCAGCAGACAGGACACCGGGGAGCTGTTTTTT
TRBD1 TRBJ1-4 TRBV11-2 NA CASSLDRGSEKLFF TGTGCCAGCAGCTTAGACAGGGGGAGCGAAAAACTGTTTTTT
NA TRBJ2-5 TRBV5-6 NA CASSLRSQGSETQYF TGTGCCAGCAGCTTGCGATCGCAGGGGTCAGAGACCCAGTACTTC
NA TRBJ1-4 TRBV12-3/TRBV12-4 NA CASSLRQLEKLFF TGTGCCAGCAGTTTAAGACAGTTGGAAAAACTGTTTTTT
NA TRBJ1-6 TRBV19 once CASGQSGSPLHF TGTGCCAGCGGACAGTCTGGTTCACCCCTCCACTTT
NA TRBJ1-2 TRBV11-2 few CASSFRGPDYGYTF TGTGCCAGCAGCTTCCGGGGGCCTGACTATGGCTACACCTTC
NA TRBJ2-5 TRBV7-8 NA CASSLEDWETQYF TGTGCCAGCAGCTTAGAGGACTGGGAGACCCAGTACTTC
TRBD1 TRBJ2-6 TRBV5-1 NA CASSPQGAGANVLTF TGCGCCAGCAGCCCACAGGGGGCTGGGGCCAACGTCCTGACTTTC
TRBD2 TRBJ2-5 TRBV11-2 NA CASSLGWVAGGPKETQYF TGTGCCAGCAGCTTAGGTTGGGTTGCGGGGGGACCCAAGGAGACCCAGTACTTC
TRBD2 TRBJ2-7 TRBV5-4 NA CASSRGTSGGYEQYF TGTGCCAGCAGCCGCGGGACTAGCGGGGGCTACGAGCAGTACTTC
NA TRBJ2-3 TRBV11-3 many CASSLGGLSTDTQYF TGTGCCAGCAGCTTAGGAGGTTTAAGCACAGATACGCAGTATTTT
TRBD1 TRBJ2-1 TRBV19 few CASIRTGGVNEQFF TGTGCCAGCATAAGGACAGGGGGGGTCAATGAGCAGTTCTTC
TRBD1 TRBJ2-2 TRBV27 NA CASSLLGQGVTGELFF TGTGCCAGCAGTTTATTGGGACAGGGGGTCACCGGGGAGCTGTTTTTT
NA TRBJ1-5 TRBV12-3/TRBV12-4 medium-sized CASARGGNQPQHF TGTGCCAGCGCCCGGGGAGGCAATCAGCCCCAGCATTTT
NA TRBJ1-3 TRBV7-2 NA CASSLGGRGNTIYF TGTGCCAGCAGCTTAGGGGGTAGGGGAAACACCATATATTTT
TRBD1 TRBJ1-5 TRBV11-2 few CASSSGGDQPQHF TGTGCCAGCAGCTCAGGGGGTGATCAGCCCCAGCATTTT
NA TRBJ1-1 TRBV19 NA CASTIRANTEAFF TGTGCCAGTACCATCAGGGCGAACACTGAAGCTTTCTTT
TRBD2 TRBJ2-1 TRBV6-4 NA CASSDGWTSGYNEQFF TGTGCCAGCAGTGACGGCTGGACTAGCGGTTACAATGAGCAGTTCTTC
NA TRBJ2-3 TRBV14 NA CASSQVPPAQYF TGTGCCAGCAGCCAAGTTCCTCCCGCGCAGTATTTT
NA TRBJ2-2 TRBV2 NA CASSDVINTGELFF TGTGCCAGCAGTGATGTCATCAACACCGGGGAGCTGTTTTTT
NA TRBJ1-1 TRBV12-3/TRBV12-4 NA CASSPRPGAFF TGTGCCAGCAGTCCCCGACCTGGGGCTTTCTTT
NA TRBJ1-2 TRBV5-4 few CASSLTTVNGYTF TGTGCCAGCAGCCTGACGACGGTAAATGGCTACACCTTC
NA TRBJ1-1 TRBV4-1 NA CASSQVGGGRNTEAFF TGCGCCAGCAGCCAAGTGGGGGGTGGCCGGAACACTGAAGCTTTCTTT
TRBD1 TRBJ2-7 TRBV7-6 NA CASSLPSGQGEGEQYF TGTGCCAGCAGCTTACCCTCGGGACAGGGAGAAGGCGAGCAGTACTTC